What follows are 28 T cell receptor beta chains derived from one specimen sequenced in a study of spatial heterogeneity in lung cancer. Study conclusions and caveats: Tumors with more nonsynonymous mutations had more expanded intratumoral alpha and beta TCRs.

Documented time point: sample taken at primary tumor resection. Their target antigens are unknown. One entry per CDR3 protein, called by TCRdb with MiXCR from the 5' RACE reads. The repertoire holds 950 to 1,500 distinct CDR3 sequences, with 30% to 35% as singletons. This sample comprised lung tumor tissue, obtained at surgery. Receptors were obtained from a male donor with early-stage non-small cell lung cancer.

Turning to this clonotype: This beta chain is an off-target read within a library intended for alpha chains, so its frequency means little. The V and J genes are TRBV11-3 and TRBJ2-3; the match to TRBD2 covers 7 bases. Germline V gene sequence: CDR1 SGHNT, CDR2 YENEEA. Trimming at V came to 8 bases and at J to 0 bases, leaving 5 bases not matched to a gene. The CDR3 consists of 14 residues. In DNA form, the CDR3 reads TGTGCCAGCGGGCCAGCGGGAAGCACAGATACGCAGTATTTT. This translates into CASGPAGSTDTQYF.

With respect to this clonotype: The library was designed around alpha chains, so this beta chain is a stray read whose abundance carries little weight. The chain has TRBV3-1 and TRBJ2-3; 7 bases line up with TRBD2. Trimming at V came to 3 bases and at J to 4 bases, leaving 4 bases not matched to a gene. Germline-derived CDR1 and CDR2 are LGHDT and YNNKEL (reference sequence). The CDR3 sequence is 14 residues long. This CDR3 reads CASSHSSGADTQYF. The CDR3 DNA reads TGTGCCAGCAGCCATTCAAGCGGGGCAGATACGCAGTATTTT.

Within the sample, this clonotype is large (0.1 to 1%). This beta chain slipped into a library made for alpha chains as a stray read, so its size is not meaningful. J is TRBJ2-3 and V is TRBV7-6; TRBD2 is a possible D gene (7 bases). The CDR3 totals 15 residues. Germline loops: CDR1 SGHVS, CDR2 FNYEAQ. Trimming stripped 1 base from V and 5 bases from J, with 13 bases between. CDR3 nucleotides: TGTGCCAGCAGCTTAGGCGGGGGCTGGGGAGATACGCAGTATTTT. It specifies CASSLGGGWGDTQYF. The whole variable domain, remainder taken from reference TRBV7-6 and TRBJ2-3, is GAGVSQSPRYKVTKRGQDVALRCDPISGHVSLYWYRQALGQGPEFLTYFNYEAQQDKSGLPNDRFSAERPEGSISTLTIQRTEQRDSAMYRCASSLGGGWGDTQYFGPGTRLTVL.

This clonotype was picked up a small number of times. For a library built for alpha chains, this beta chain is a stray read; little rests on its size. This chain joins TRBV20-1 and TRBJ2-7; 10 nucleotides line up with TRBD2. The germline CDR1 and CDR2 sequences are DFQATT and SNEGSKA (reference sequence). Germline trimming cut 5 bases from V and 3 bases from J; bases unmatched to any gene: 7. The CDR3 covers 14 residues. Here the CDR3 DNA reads TGCAGTGCTCTACCGGGACTAGCGAGCTACGAGCAGTACTTC. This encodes CSALPGLASYEQYF.

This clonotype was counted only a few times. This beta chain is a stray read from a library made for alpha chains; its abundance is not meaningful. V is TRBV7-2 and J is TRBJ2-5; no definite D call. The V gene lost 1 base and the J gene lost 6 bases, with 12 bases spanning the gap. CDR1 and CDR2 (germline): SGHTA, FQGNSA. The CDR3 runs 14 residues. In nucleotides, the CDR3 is TGTGCCAGCAGCTTAGGGTGGCGGCAGAAGACCCAGTACTTC. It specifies CASSLGWRQKTQYF.

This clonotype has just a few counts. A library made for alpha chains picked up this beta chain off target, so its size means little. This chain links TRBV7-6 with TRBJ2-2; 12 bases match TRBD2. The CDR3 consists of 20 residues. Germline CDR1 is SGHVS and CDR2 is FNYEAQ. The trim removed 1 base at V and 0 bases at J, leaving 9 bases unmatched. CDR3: CASSLGLAGAPTSNTGELFF. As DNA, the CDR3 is TGTGCCAGCAGCTTAGGACTAGCGGGGGCCCCTACCTCGAACACCGGGGAGCTGTTTTTT. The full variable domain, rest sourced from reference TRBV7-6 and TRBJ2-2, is GAGVSQSPRYKVTKRGQDVALRCDPISGHVSLYWYRQALGQGPEFLTYFNYEAQQDKSGLPNDRFSAERPEGSISTLTIQRTEQRDSAMYRCASSLGLAGAPTSNTGELFFGEGSRLTVL.

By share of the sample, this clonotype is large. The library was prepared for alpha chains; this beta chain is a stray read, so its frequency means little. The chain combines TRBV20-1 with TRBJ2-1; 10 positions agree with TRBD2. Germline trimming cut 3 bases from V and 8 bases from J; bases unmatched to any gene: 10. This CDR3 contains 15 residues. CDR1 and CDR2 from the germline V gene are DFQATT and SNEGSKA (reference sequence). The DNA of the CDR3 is TGCAGTGCTAGGTCCCCCAGCGGGGGGGCCTATGAGCAGTTCTTC. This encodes CSARSPSGGAYEQFF.

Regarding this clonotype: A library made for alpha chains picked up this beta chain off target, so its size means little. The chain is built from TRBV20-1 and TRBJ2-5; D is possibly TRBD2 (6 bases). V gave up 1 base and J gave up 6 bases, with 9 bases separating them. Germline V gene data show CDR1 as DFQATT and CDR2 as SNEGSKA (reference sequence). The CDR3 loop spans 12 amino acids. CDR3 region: CSARVAGQTQYF. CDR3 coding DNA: TGCAGTGCTAGAGTTGCGGGGCAGACCCAGTACTTC.

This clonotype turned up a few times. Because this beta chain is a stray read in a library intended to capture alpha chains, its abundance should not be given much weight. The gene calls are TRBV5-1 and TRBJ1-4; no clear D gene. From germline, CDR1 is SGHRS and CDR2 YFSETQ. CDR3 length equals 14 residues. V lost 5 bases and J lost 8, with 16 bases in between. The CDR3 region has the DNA TGCGCCAGCAGTTTTGGTGGTCCTGGGGAAAAACTGTTTTTT. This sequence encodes CASSFGGPGEKLFF.

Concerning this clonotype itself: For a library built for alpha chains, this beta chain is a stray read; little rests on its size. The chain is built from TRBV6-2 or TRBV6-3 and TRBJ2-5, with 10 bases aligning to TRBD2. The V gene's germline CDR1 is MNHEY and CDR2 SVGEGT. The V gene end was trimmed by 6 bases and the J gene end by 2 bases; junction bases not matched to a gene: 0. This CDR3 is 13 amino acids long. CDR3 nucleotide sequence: TGTGCCAGCAGGACTAGCGGGCAAGAGACCCAGTACTTC. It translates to CASRTSGQETQYF.

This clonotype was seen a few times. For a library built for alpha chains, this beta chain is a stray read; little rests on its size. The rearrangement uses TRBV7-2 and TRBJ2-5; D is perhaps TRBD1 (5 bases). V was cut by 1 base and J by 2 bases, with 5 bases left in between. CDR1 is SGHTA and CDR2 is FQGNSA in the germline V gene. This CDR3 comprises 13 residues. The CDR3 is CASSLDRQETQYF. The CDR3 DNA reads TGTGCCAGCAGCTTAGACAGGCAAGAGACCCAGTACTTC.

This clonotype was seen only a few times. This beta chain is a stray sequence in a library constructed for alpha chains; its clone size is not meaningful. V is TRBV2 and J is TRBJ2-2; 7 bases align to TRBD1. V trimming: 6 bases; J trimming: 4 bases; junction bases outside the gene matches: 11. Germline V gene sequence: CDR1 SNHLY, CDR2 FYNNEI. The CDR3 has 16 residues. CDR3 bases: TGTGCCAGCAGGTTGACCGGGACAGCCCCCACCGGGGAGCTGTTTTTT. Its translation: CASRLTGTAPTGELFF. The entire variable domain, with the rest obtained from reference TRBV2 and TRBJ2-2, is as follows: EPEVTQTPSHQVTQMGQEVILRCVPISNHLYFYWYRQILGQKVEFLVSFYNNEISEKSEIFDDQFSVERPDGSNFTLKIRSTKLEDSAMYFCASRLTGTAPTGELFFGEGSRLTVL.

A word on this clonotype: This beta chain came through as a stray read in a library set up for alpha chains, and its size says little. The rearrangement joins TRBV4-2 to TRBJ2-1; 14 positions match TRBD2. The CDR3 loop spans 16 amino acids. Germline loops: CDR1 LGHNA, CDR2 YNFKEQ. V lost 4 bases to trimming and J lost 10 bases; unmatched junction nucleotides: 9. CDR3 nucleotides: TGTGCCAGCAGCCCCATAGCCGGGACTAGCGGGGGAGAGCAGTTCTTC. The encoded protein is CASSPIAGTSGGEQFF.

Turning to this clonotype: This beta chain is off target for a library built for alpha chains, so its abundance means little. CDR3 protein: CASSLDPTDTQYF. CDR3 nucleotide sequence: TGCGCCAGCAGCTTGGACCCCACAGATACGCAGTATTTT. The chain recombines TRBV5-1 with TRBJ2-3; D is ambiguous. This CDR3 comprises 13 residues. The germline gives CDR1 SGHRS, CDR2 YFSETQ. Trimming left V 0 bases short and J 2 bases short, with 4 bases between.

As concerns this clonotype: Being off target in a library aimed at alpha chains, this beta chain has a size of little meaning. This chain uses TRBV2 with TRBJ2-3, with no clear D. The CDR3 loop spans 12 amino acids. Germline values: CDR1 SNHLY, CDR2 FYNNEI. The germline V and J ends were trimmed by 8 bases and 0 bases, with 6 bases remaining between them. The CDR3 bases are TGTGCCAGCGACCCGAGCACAGATACGCAGTATTTT. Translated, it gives CASDPSTDTQYF. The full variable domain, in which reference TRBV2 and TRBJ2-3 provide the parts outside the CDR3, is EPEVTQTPSHQVTQMGQEVILRCVPISNHLYFYWYRQILGQKVEFLVSFYNNEISEKSEIFDDQFSVERPDGSNFTLKIRSTKLEDSAMYFCASDPSTDTQYFGPGTRLTVL.

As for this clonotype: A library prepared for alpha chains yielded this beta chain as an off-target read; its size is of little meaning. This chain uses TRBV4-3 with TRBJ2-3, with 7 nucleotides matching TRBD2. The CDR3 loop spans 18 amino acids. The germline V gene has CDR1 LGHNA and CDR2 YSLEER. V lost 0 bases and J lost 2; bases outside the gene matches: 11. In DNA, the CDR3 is TGCGCCAGCAGCCAAGAAGTAGCGTCTAGCGGTAACACAGATACGCAGTATTTT. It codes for CASSQEVASSGNTDTQYF.

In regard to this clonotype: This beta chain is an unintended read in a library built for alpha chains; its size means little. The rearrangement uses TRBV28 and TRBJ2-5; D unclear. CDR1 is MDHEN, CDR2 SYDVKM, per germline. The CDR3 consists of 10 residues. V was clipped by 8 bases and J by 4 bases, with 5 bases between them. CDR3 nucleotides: TGTGCCAGCGGGCGAGAGACCCAGTACTTC. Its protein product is CASGRETQYF.

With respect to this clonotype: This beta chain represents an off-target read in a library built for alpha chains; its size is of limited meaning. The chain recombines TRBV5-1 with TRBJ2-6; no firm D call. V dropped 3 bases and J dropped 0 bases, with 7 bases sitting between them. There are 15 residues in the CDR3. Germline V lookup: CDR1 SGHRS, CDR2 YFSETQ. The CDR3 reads CASSSTISGANVLTF. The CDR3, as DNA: TGCGCCAGCAGCTCGACAATCTCTGGGGCCAACGTCCTGACTTTC.

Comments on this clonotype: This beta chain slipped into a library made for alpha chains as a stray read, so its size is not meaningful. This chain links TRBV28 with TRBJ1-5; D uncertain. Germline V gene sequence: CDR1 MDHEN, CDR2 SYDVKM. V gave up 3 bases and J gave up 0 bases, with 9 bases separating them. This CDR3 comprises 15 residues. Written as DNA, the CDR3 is TGTGCCAGCAGTTTTGGCACTCTTAGCAATCAGCCCCAGCATTTT. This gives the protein CASSFGTLSNQPQHF.

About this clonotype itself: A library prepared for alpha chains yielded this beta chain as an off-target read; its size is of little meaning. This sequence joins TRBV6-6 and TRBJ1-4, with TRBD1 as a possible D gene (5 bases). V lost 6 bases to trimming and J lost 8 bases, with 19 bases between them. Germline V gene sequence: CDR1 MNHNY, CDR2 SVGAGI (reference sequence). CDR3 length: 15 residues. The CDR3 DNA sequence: TGTGCCAGCAGCCCAACGACAGTGGCTGGGGAAAAACTGTTTTTT. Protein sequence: CASSPTTVAGEKLFF.

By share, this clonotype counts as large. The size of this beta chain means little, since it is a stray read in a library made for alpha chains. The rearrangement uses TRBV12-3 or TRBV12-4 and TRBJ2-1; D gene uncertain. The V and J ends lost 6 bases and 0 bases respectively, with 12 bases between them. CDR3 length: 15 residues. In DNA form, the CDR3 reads TGTGCCAGCAGCATCGACCCCAGCTCCTACAATGAGCAGTTCTTC. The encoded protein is CASSIDPSSYNEQFF.

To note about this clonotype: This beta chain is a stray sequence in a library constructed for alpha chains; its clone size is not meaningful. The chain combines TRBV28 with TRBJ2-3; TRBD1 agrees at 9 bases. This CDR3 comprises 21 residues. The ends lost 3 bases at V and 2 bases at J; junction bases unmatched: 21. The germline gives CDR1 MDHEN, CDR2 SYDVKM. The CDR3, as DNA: TGTGCCAGCAGTTTCTCACCGGGACAGGGTGTAGAATTTCGAAACACAGATACGCAGTATTTT. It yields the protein CASSFSPGQGVEFRNTDTQYF.

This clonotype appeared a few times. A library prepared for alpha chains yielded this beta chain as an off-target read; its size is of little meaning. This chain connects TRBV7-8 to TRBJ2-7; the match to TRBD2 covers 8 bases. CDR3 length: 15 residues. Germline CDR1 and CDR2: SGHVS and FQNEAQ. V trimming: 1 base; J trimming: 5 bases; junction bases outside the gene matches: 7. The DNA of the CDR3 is TGTGCCAGCAGCTTAGTGGTTAGCGGGAACGACGAGCAGTACTTC. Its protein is CASSLVVSGNDEQYF.

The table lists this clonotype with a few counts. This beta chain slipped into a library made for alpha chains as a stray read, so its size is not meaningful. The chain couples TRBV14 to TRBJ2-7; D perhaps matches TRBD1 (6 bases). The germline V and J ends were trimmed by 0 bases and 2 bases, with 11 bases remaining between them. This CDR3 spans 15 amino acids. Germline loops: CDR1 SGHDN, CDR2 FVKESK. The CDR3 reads CASSQDGSGAYEQYF. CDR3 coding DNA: TGTGCCAGCAGCCAAGATGGGTCAGGGGCCTACGAGCAGTACTTC.

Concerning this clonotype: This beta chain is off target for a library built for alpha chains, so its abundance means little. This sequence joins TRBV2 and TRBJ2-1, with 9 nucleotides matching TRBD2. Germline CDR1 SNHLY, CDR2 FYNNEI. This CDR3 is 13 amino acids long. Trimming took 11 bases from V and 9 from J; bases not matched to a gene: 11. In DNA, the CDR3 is TGTGCCCTTTTTAGCGGGAGCTCCCCTGAGCAGTTCTTC. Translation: CALFSGSSPEQFF. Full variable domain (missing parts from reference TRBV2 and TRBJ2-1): EPEVTQTPSHQVTQMGQEVILRCVPISNHLYFYWYRQILGQKVEFLVSFYNNEISEKSEIFDDQFSVERPDGSNFTLKIRSTKLEDSAMYFCALFSGSSPEQFFGPGTRLTVL.

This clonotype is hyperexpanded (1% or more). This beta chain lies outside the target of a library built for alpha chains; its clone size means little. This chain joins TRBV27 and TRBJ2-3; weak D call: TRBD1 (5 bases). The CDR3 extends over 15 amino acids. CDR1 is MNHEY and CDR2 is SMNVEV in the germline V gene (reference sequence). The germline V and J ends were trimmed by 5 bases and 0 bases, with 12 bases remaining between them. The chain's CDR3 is CASSATVSSTDTQYF. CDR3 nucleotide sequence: TGTGCCAGCAGTGCGACAGTCTCTAGCACAGATACGCAGTATTTT.

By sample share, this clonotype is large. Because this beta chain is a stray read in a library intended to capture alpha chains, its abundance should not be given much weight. The CDR3 loop reads CSASQTPRQGDYGYTF. CDR3 nucleotides: TGCAGTGCCAGCCAAACCCCGAGACAGGGAGACTATGGCTACACCTTC. The chain recombines TRBV20-1 with TRBJ1-2, with 7 bases fitting TRBD1. The CDR3 sequence is 16 residues long. V was clipped by 6 bases and J by 3 bases; unmatched bases: 16. Germline assignment: CDR1 DFQATT and CDR2 SNEGSKA (reference sequence).

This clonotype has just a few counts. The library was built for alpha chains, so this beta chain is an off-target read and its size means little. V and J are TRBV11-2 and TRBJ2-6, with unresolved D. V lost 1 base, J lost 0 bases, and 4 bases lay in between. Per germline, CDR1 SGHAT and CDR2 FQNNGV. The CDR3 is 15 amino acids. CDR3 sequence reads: CASSLGLSGANVLTF. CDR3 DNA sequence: TGTGCCAGCAGCTTAGGCCTCTCTGGGGCCAACGTCCTGACTTTC. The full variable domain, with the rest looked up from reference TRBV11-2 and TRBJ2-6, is EAGVAQSPRYKIIEKRQSVAFWCNPISGHATLYWYQQILGQGPKLLIQFQNNGVVDDSQLPKDRFSAERLKGVDSTLKIQPAKLEDSAVYLCASSLGLSGANVLTFGAGSRLTVL.